These T cell receptor beta chains were read from a single sample in a study of shared clonotypes between healthy human individuals. Measured with immunoSEQ multiplex PCR; TCRdb has only the in-frame clones, and not every one. The data hold some 2,500,000 clones, with over 85% observed a single time. Input material: naive CD4+ T cells from PBMCs. The receptors come from a man aged 18-30 years in good health. Some clones in this sample may be carry-over from other donors' samples. The CDR3 runs from the conserved cysteine through the conserved F or W. A D gene is named only where the DNA matches it firmly. Rows give clone size only sometimes, using once, few, many, or a class for an expanded clone.

V	size	D	J	DNA	CDR3
TRBV28	NA	TRBD1	TRBJ1-5	TGTGCCAGCAGACGGGACAGGGGTGGTCAGCCCCAGCATTTT	CASRRDRGGQPQHF
TRBV4-2	NA	NA	TRBJ2-1	TGTGCCAGCAGCCAAGAATCAGTGGTCAATGAGCAGTTCTTC	CASSQESVVNEQFF
TRBV7-2	NA	TRBD1	TRBJ2-4	TGTGCCAGCAGCCCGAGACAGGGGAACATTCAGTACTTC	CASSPRQGNIQYF
TRBV28	NA	TRBD1	TRBJ2-5	TGTGCCAGCAGCCAGATGGGGACAGGGAAAGAGACCCAGTACTTC	CASSQMGTGKETQYF
TRBV5-1	NA	NA	TRBJ2-2	TGCGCCAGCAGCTCATCATCAGGAAGCCACGCGAACACCGGGGAGCTGTTTTTT	CASSSSSGSHANTGELFF
TRBV10-3	NA	TRBD1	TRBJ2-1	TGTGCCATCAGAGGGACAGAATCTTTCAATGAGCAGTTCTTC	CAIRGTESFNEQFF
TRBV5-6	NA	NA	TRBJ2-7	TGTGCCAGCAGGCGGGACTCCTACGAGCAGTACTTC	CASRRDSYEQYF
TRBV7-3	NA	NA	TRBJ2-2	TGTGCCAGCAGTACCGGGACAAGAACCGGGGAGCTGTTTTTT	CASSTGTRTGELFF
TRBV11-3	NA	NA	TRBJ2-7	TGTGCCAGCAGCTTGTCGCGTTTCTACGAGCAGTACTTC	CASSLSRFYEQYF
TRBV28	NA	NA	TRBJ1-5	TGTGCCAGCAGTTTAAGGTTGGGGCTTGTTCAGCCCCAGCATTTT	CASSLRLGLVQPQHF
TRBV9	NA	NA	TRBJ2-1	TGTGCCAGCAGCGACAGAAACGGAAACAATGAGCAGTTCTTC	CASSDRNGNNEQFF
TRBV2	NA	TRBD1	TRBJ1-5	TGTGCCAGCAGTGAACCGGGGGCTCAGGGGGAGGGGCAGCCCCAGCATTTT	CASSEPGAQGEGQPQHF
TRBV29-1	NA	TRBD1	TRBJ2-7	TGCAGCGTTAGACCGGGACAGGGCTCCTACGAGCAGTACTTC	CSVRPGQGSYEQYF
TRBV4-3	once	NA	TRBJ2-5	TGCGCCAGCAGCCAGACCCTCGGAGAGACCCAGTACTTC	CASSQTLGETQYF
TRBV2	NA	NA	TRBJ1-5	TGTGCCAGCAGACCACAGAGAAATCAGCCCCAGCATTTT	CASRPQRNQPQHF
TRBV5-1	once	NA	TRBJ2-1	TGCGCCAGCAGCACGGCCTTGGCCCCCTACAATGAGCAGTTCTTC	CASSTALAPYNEQFF
TRBV5-1	NA	NA	TRBJ2-1	TGCGCCAGCAGCTTGGCTCCTGAGAACAATGAGCAGTTCTTC	CASSLAPENNEQFF
TRBV27	NA	TRBD2	TRBJ2-7	TGTGCCAGCAGTCCAGTGACTAGCGGAAACTCCTACGAGCAGTACTTC	CASSPVTSGNSYEQYF
TRBV5-1	NA	TRBD1	TRBJ2-1	TGCGCCAGCAGGTGGGAATCACAGGGGCATGAGCAGTTCTTC	CASRWESQGHEQFF
TRBV18	NA	TRBD1	TRBJ2-5	TGTGCCAGCTCACCAAGTCGGACAGGGGAGACCCAGTACTTC	CASSPSRTGETQYF
TRBV28	NA	NA	TRBJ1-2	TGTGCCAGCAGTCCCGGTTTTTGGGGCTACACCTTC	CASSPGFWGYTF
TRBV14	NA	NA	TRBJ2-6	TGTGCCAGCAGCCAAGTGTTTCAGAGCTCTGGGGCCAACGTCCTGACTTTC	CASSQVFQSSGANVLTF
TRBV9	NA	NA	TRBJ2-5	TGTGCCAGCAGCGCCGGAGAGGGTGAGACCCAGTACTTC	CASSAGEGETQYF
TRBV4-1	NA	NA	TRBJ2-1	TGCGCCAGCAGCCTCGGATCCTACAATGAGCAGTTCTTC	CASSLGSYNEQFF
TRBV7-9	NA	TRBD1	TRBJ2-7	TGTGCCAGCAGCCTTCAACCGGGACAGGCCTACGAGCAGTACTTC	CASSLQPGQAYEQYF
TRBV6-5	NA	NA	TRBJ2-7	TGTGCCAGCAGTTACCTCAGGTTTTCTTCCTACGAGCAGTACTTC	CASSYLRFSSYEQYF
TRBV25-1	NA	TRBD2	TRBJ2-3	TGTGCCAGCAGCCCTCCAGCGGGGAGCACAGATACGCAGTATTTT	CASSPPAGSTDTQYF
TRBV19	NA	NA	TRBJ1-2	TGTGCCAGTAGTAGGACAGTCTCTAACTATGGCTACACCTTC	CASSRTVSNYGYTF
TRBV7-8	NA	NA	TRBJ1-1	TGTGCCAGCAGCTTAGTGAAAGGGAACACTGAAGCTTTCTTT	CASSLVKGNTEAFF
TRBV11-2	once	NA	TRBJ1-2	TGTGCCAGCAGCCAAAATTTTAACTATGGCTACACCTTC	CASSQNFNYGYTF
TRBV12-2	once	NA	TRBJ2-1	TGTGCAAGTCGCTTATTCAGGACTAGCGGGCGCTGCAATGAGCAGTTCTTC	CASRLFRTSGRCNEQFF
TRBV27	many	NA	TRBJ2-5	TGTGCCAGCAGTCGAAGGGACATCCAAGAGACCCAGTACTTC	CASSRRDIQETQYF
TRBV5-6	NA	TRBD2	TRBJ2-7	TGTGCCAGCAGCCGCGCTGGACTAGCGGGAGGAAGAGCCGAGCAGTACTTC	CASSRAGLAGGRAEQYF
TRBV29-1	NA	NA	TRBJ1-1	TGCAGCGTTACTACCCTCTTTTCTGGGGGGGGAGCTTTCTTT	CSVTTLFSGGGAFF
TRBV2	NA	NA	TRBJ1-2	TGTGCCAGCAGTGAACTGTTCCAGGGTGTAGGCTACACCTTC	CASSELFQGVGYTF
TRBV29-1	NA	NA	TRBJ1-2	TGCAGCGTTGAAGACAGGGGCTATGGCTACACCTTC	CSVEDRGYGYTF
TRBV7-2	NA	NA	TRBJ2-2	TGTGCCAGCAAGCTGTCAGTGAACACCGGGGAGCTGTTTTTT	CASKLSVNTGELFF